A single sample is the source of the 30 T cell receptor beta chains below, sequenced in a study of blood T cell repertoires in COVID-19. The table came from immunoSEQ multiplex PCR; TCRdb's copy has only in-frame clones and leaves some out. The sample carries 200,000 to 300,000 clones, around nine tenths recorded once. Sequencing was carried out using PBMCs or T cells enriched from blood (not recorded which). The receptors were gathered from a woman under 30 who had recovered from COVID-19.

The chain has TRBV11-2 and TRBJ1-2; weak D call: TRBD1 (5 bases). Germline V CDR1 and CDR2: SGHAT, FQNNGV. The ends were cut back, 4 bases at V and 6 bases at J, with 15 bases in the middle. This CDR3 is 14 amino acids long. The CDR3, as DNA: TGTGCCAGCAGCTCAAGTTGGGGGGGTCATGGCTACACCTTC. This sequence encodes CASSSSWGGHGYTF. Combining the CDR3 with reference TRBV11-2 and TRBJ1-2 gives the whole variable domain EAGVAQSPRYKIIEKRQSVAFWCNPISGHATLYWYQQILGQGPKLLIQFQNNGVVDDSQLPKDRFSAERLKGVDSTLKIQPAKLEDSAVYLCASSSSWGGHGYTFGSGTRLTVV.

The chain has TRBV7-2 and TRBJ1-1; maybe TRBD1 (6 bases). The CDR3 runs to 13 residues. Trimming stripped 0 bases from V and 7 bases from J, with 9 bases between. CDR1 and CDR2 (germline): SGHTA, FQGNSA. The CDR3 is CASSLAGAVEAFF. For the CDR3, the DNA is TGTGCCAGCAGCTTAGCGGGGGCAGTTGAAGCTTTCTTT.

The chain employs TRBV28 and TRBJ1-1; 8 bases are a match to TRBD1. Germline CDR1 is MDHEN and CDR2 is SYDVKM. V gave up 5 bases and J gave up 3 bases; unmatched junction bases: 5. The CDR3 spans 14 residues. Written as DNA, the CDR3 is TGTGCCAGCAGTGTCAGGGGGCGCGACACTGAAGCTTTCTTT. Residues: CASSVRGRDTEAFF.

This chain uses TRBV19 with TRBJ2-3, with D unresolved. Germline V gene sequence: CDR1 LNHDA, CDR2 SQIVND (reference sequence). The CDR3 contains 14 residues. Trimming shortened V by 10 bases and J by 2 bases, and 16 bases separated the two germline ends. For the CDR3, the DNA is TGTGCCACAACACCGATCCGAAACACAGATACGCAGTATTTT. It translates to CATTPIRNTDTQYF.

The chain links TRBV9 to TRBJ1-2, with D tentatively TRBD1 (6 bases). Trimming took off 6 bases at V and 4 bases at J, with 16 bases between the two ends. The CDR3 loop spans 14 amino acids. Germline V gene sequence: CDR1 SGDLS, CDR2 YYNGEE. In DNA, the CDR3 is TGTGCCAGCACCCTAAATGGACAGCTCTATGGCTACACCTTC. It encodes CASTLNGQLYGYTF. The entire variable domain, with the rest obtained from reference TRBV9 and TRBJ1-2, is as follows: DSGVTQTPKHLITATGQRVTLRCSPRSGDLSVYWYQQSLDQGLQFLIQYYNGEERAKGNILERFSAQQFPDLHSELNLSSLELGDSALYFCASTLNGQLYGYTFGSGTRLTVV.

CDR3 DNA sequence: TGTGCCAGCAGCTTATACCTCCGGGACACCTCCTCGGCTTTCTTT. It is translated as CASSLYLRDTSSAFF. The rearrangement links TRBV7-6 to TRBJ1-1, with a weak D call TRBD1 (6 bases). The CDR3 is 15 residues long. V lost 2 bases and J lost 11, with 21 bases in between. In germline, CDR1 is SGHVS, CDR2 FNYEAQ.

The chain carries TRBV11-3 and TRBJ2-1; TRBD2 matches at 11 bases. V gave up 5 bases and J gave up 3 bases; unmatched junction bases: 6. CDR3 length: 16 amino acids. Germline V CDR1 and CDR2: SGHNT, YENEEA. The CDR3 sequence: CASSPTSGSHYNEQFF. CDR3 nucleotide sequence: TGTGCCAGCAGCCCAACTAGCGGGAGCCACTACAATGAGCAGTTCTTC.

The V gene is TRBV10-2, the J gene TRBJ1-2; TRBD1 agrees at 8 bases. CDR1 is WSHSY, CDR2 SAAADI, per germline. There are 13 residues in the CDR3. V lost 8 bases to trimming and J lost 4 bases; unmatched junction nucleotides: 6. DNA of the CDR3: TGCGCCAGCTCCCCGGGACAGGCCTATGGCTACACCTTC. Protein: CASSPGQAYGYTF.

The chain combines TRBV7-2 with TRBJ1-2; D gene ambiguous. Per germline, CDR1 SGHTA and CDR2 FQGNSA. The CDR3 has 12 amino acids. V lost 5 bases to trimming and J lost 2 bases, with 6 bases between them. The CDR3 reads CASSPLNYGYTF. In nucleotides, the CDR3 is TGTGCCAGCAGCCCGTTAAACTATGGCTACACCTTC. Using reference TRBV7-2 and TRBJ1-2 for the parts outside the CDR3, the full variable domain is GAGVSQSPSNKVTEKGKDVELRCDPISGHTALYWYRQSLGQGLEFLIYFQGNSAPDKSGLPSDRFSAERTGGSVSTLTIQRTQQEDSAVYLCASSPLNYGYTFGSGTRLTVV.

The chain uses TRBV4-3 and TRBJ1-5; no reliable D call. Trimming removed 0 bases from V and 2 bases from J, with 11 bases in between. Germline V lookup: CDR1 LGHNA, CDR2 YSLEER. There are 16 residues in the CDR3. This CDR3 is CASSQESWQGNQPQHF. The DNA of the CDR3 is TGCGCCAGCAGCCAAGAGTCGTGGCAGGGCAATCAGCCCCAGCATTTT.

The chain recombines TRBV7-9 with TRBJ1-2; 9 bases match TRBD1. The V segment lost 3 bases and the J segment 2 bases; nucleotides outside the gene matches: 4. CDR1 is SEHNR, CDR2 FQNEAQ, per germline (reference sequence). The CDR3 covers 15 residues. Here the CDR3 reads CASSLVTGGNYGYTF. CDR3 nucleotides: TGTGCCAGCAGCTTGGTGACAGGGGGGAACTATGGCTACACCTTC.

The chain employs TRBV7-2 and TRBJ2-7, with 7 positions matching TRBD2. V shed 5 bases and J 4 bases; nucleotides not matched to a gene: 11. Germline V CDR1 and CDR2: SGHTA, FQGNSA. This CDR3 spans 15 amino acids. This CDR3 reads CASSALSGQGYEQYF. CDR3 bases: TGTGCCAGCAGCGCACTTAGCGGGCAAGGGTACGAGCAGTACTTC.

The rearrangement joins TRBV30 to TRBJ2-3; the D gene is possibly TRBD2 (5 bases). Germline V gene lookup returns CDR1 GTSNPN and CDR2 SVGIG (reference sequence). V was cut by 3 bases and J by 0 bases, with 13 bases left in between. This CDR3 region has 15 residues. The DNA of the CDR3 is TGTGCCTGGAGCGCCCGTGGCGGGAGCACAGATACGCAGTATTTT. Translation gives CAWSARGGSTDTQYF. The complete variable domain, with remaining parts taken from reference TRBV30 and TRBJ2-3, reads SQTIHQWPATLVQPVGSPLSLECTVEGTSNPNLYWYRQAAGRGLQLLFYSVGIGQISSEVPQNLSASRPQDRQFILSSKKLLLSDSGFYLCAWSARGGSTDTQYFGPGTRLTVL.

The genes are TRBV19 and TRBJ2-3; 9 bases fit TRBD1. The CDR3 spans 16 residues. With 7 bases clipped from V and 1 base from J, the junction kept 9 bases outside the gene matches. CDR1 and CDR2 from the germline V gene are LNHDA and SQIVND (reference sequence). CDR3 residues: CASKRTGTGRTDTQYF. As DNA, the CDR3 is TGTGCCAGTAAAAGGACCGGGACAGGGCGCACAGATACGCAGTATTTT.

Here the CDR3 reads CASSILDRSNTGELFF. The CDR3 coding sequence is TGTGCCAGTAGTATATTAGACAGGTCGAACACCGGGGAGCTGTTTTTT. This chain links TRBV19 with TRBJ2-2, with D possibly TRBD1 on 6 matching bases. V gave up 2 bases and J gave up 0 bases, with 10 bases separating them. Germline V CDR1 and CDR2: LNHDA, SQIVND (reference sequence). This CDR3 contains 16 residues. The whole variable domain, filled in from reference TRBV19 and TRBJ2-2, reads DGGITQSPKYLFRKEGQNVTLSCEQNLNHDAMYWYRQDPGQGLRLIYYSQIVNDFQKGDIAEGYSVSREKKESFPLTVTSAQKNPTAFYLCASSILDRSNTGELFFGEGSRLTVL.

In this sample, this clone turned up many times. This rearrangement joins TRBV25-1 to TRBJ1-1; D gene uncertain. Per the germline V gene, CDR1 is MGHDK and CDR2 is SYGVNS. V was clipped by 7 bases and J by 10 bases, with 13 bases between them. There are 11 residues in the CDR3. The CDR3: CASISSGRAFF. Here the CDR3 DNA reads TGTGCCAGCATAAGCAGCGGAAGAGCTTTCTTT.

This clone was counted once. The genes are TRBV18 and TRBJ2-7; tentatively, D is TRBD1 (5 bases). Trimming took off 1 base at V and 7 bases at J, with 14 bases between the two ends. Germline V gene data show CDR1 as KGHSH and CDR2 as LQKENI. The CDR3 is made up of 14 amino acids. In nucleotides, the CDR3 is TGTGCCAGCTCACCACGTGACAGTTCTGGGGAGCAGTACTTC. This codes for CASSPRDSSGEQYF.

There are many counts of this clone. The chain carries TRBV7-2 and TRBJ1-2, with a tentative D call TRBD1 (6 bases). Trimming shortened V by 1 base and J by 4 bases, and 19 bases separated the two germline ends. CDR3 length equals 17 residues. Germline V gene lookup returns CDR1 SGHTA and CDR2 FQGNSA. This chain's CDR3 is CASSLEGQPSIFYGYTF. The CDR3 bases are TGTGCCAGCAGCTTAGAAGGACAGCCAAGTATTTTCTATGGCTACACCTTC.

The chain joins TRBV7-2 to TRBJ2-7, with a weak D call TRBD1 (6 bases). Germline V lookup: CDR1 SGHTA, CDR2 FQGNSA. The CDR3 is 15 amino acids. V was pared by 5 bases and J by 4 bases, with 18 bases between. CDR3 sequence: CASSLPRGMGYEQYF. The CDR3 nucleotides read TGTGCCAGCAGCCTTCCTAGGGGGATGGGGTACGAGCAGTACTTC.

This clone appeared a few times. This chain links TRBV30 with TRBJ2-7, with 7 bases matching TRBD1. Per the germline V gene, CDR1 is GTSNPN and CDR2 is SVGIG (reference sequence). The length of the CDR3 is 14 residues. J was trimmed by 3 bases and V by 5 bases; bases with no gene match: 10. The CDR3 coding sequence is TGTGCCTGGGCTCGGACAGGTTTTAACTACGAGCAGTACTTC. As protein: CAWARTGFNYEQYF. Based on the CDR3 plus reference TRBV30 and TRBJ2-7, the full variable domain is SQTIHQWPATLVQPVGSPLSLECTVEGTSNPNLYWYRQAAGRGLQLLFYSVGIGQISSEVPQNLSASRPQDRQFILSSKKLLLSDSGFYLCAWARTGFNYEQYFGPGTRLTVT.

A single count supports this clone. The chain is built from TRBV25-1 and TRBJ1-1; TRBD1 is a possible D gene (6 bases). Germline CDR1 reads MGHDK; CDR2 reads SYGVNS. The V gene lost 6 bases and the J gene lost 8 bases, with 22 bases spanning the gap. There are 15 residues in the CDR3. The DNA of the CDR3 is TGTGCCAGCAGCGGGGACGGGACAAGGCGCGAGGAAGCTTTCTTT. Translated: CASSGDGTRREEAFF. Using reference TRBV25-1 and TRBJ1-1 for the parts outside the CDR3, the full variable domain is EADIYQTPRYLVIGTGKKITLECSQTMGHDKMYWYQQDPGMELHLIHYSYGVNSTEKGDLSSESTVSRIRTEHFPLTLESARPSHTSQYLCASSGDGTRREEAFFGQGTRLTVV.

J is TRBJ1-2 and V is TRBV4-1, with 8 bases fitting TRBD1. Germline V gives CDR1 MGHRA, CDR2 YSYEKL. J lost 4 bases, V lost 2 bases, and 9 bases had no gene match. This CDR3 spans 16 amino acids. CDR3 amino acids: CASSQPPDRGLYGYTF. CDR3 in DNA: TGCGCCAGCAGCCAACCCCCCGACAGGGGCCTCTATGGCTACACCTTC.

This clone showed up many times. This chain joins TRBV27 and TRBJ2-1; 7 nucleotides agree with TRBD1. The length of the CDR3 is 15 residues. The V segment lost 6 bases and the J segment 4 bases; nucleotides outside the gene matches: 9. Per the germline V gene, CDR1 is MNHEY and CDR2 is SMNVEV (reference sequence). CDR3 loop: CASSRTGTVYNEQFF. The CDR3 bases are TGTGCCAGCAGCCGGACCGGGACAGTTTACAATGAGCAGTTCTTC.

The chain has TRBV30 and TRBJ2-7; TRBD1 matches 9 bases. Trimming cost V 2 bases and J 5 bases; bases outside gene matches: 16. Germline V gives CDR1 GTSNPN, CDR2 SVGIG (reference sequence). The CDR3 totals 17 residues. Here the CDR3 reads CAWSRILEGTGSNEQYF. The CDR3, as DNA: TGTGCCTGGAGTCGTATCCTAGAGGGGACAGGGTCAAACGAGCAGTACTTC.

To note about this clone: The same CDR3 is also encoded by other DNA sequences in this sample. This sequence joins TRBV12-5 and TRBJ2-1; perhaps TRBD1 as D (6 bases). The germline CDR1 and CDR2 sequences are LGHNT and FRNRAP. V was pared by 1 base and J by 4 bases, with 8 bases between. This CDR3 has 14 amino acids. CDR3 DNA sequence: TGTGCTAGTGGTTTGGGACAGGTTTACAATGAGCAGTTCTTC. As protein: CASGLGQVYNEQFF.

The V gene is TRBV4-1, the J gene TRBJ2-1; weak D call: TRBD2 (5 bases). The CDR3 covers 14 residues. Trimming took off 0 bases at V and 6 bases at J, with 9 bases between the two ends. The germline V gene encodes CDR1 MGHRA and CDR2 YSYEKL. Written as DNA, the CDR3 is TGCGCCAGCAGCCAAGATTGGAGGCCCAATGAGCAGTTCTTC. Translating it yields CASSQDWRPNEQFF.

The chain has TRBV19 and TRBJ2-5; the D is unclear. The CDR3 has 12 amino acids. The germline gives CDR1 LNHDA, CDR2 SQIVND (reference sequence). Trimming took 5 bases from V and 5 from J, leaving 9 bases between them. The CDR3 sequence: CASSSYSETQYF. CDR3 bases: TGTGCCAGTAGTTCTTATTCCGAGACCCAGTACTTC.

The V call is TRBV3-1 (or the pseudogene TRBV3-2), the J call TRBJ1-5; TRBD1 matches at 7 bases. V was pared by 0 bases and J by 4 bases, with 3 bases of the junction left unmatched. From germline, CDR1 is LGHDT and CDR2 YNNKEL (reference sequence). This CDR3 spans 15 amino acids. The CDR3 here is CASSQDGTDNQPQHF. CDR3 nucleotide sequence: TGTGCCAGCAGCCAAGATGGGACAGATAATCAGCCCCAGCATTTT.

Here the CDR3 reads CASSQRGTEAFF. CDR3 nucleotide sequence: TGTGCCAGCAGCCAAAGGGGGACAGAAGCTTTCTTT. The rearrangement uses TRBV6-5 and TRBJ1-1, with D perhaps TRBD1 (6 bases). CDR1 is MNHEY and CDR2 is SVGAGI in the germline V gene. The ends were cut back, 6 bases at V and 8 bases at J, with 13 bases in the middle. The CDR3 has 12 amino acids.

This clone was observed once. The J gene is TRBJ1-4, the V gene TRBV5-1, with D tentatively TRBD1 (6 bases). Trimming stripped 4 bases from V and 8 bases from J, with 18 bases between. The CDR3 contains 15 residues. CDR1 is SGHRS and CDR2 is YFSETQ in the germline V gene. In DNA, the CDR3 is TGCGCCAGCAGCGCCGCACAGGGCGTTTTCGAAAAACTGTTTTTT. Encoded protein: CASSAAQGVFEKLFF.